What follows describes a single T cell receptor beta chain. This CDR3 region has 14 residues. Trimming took 5 bases from V and 5 from J; bases not matched to a gene: 6. CDR1 is MNHNS and CDR2 is SASEGT in the germline V gene. It was with 60 Vbeta and 13 Jbeta primers that the PCR ran. Method: immunoSEQ multiplex PCR; TCRdb's copy keeps in-frame clones and lacks some. Altogether roughly 120,000 clones are present, roughly 68% being singletons, with the ten largest covering roughly 4%. The data stem from a study of cytomegalovirus exposure and HLA in healthy donors. Sequencing was done on a sample of PBMCs. The chain joins TRBV6-1 to TRBJ1-2, with 9 bases fitting TRBD1. This sequence originates from a woman aged 45-59 years in good health and CMV-seropositive. In DNA, the CDR3 is TGTGCCAGCAGTCGGACAGGGGATGCTTATGGCTACACCTTC. Its translation: CASSRTGDAYGYTF.